The clone carrying this T cell receptor (beta chain) is a singleton in its sample. Given a much more abundant clone one base away, this may be a read error. This sample is drawn from a study of blood T cells in healthy people across ages. For the second PCR, which ran for about 6 to 11 cycles, a sample-barcoded 5' primer and a J-beta primer mix were used. One entry per CDR3 protein results from TCRdb running MiXCR on the 5' RACE reads. The data contain 750,000 to 950,000 distinct CDR3 sequences, 25% to 35% of them singletons. This same sample was also part of a study on T cells of mothers and their children.

The material sequenced was blood. The sequence was obtained from a woman aged 35 to 49 in good health.

CDR3 in DNA: TGCGCCAGCAGCTCGAGGGGCAGGGGGGATGAGCAGTTCTTC. Its protein is CASSSRGRGDEQFF. V is TRBV5-1 and J is TRBJ2-1, with a possible D match to TRBD1 (7 bases). Trimming took 3 bases from V and 8 from J, leaving 15 bases between them. The length of the CDR3 is 14 residues. The germline gives CDR1 SGHRS, CDR2 YFSETQ.